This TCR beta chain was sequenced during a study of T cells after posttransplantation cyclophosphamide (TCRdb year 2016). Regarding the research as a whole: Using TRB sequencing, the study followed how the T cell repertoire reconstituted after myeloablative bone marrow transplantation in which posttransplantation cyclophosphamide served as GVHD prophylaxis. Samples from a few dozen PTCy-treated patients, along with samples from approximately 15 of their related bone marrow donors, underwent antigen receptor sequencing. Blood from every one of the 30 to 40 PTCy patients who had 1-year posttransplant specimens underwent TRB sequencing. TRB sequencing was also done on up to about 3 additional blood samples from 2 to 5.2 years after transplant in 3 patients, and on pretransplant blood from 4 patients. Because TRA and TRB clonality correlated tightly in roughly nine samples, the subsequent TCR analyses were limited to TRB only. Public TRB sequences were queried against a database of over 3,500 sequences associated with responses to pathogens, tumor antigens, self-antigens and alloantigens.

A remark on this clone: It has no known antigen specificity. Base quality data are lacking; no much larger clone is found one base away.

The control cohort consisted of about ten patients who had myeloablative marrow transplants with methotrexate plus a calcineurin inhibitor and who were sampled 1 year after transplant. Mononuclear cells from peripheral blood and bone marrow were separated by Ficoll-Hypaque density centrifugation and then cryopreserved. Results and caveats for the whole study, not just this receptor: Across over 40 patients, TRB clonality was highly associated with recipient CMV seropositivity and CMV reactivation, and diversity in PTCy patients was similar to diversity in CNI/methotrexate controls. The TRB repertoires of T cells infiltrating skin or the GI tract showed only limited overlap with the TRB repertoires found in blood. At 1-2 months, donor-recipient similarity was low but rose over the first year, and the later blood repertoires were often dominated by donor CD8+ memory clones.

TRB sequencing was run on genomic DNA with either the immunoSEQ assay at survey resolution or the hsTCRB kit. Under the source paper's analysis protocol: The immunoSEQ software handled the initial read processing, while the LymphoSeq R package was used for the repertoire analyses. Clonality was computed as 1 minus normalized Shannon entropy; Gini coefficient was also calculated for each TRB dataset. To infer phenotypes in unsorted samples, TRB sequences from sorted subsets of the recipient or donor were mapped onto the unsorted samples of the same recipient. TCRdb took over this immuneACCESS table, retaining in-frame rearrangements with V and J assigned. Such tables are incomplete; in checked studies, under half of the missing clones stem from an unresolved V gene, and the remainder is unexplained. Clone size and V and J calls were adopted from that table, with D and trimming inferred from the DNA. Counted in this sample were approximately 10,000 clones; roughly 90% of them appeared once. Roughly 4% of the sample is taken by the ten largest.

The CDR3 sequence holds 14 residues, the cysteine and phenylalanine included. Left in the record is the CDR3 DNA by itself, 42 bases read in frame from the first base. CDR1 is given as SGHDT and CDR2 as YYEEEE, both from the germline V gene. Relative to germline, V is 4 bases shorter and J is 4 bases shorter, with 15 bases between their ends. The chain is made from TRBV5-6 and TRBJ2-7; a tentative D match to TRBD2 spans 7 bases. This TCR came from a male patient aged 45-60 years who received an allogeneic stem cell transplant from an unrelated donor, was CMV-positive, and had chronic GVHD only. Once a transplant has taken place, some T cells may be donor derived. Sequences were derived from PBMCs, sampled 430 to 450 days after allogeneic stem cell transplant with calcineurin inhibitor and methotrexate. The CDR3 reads CASSEGGWGYEQYF. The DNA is TGTGCCAGCAGCGAGGGGGGGTGGGGTTACGAGCAGTACTTC.